Below, one T cell receptor beta chain is given with its context. The antigen this receptor binds is unknown. No much larger clone is present one base from it, and per-base qualities are unavailable. TCRbeta CDR3 regions were amplified from genomic DNA using the immunoSEQ Assay, a bias-controlled multiplex PCR. On the study's bioinformatics: The number of nucleated cells in each sample was estimated by amplification of reference gene primers within the assay. To quantify the absolute abundance of each unique TCRbeta CDR3 rearrangement, sequence reads were collapsed and filtered. For each sample, productive Simpson clonality was calculated as the square root of Simpson's diversity index over productive rearrangements. TCRdb mirrors the immuneACCESS table, restricted to in-frame sequences. Some clones are absent from its copies; in checked studies, under half trace to an unresolved V gene, and the reason for the others is unknown. The D gene and trimming were derived from the DNA, and the V and J assignments and clone size from that table. Counted in this sample were roughly 100,000 clones; approximately 82% of them appeared once. The ten largest clones represent 8% to 13% of the sample.

The germline V and J ends show losses of 0 bases and 5 bases respectively, and no gene match explains 1 base of the junction. From a lookup of the germline V gene (reference sequence), CDR1 and CDR2 are SGHNT and YYREEE. Counted from cysteine to phenylalanine, this CDR3 has 14 amino acids. This entry keeps only the CDR3 DNA: 42 bases, framed from base 1. This specimen belongs to a study of blood T cell repertoires in COVID-19 (dated by TCRdb to 2018 to 2020). For the study in its entirety: The collaborator samples originated in the United States, Italy and Spain and spanned the acute and convalescent phases of COVID-19. The prospective study material was composed of cDNA or gDNA derived from T cells, B-cell-depleted T cells, or PBMCs. The dataset comprised deeply sampled blood TCRbeta repertoires from subjects exposed to, actively infected with, or recovered from COVID-19. The repertoires were made available in a free public database intended to serve as a resource for research on the immune response to SARS-CoV-2. The samples were drawn from the first 160 participants of the ongoing ImmuneRACE study and from more than 1,000 subjects provided by 6 global collaborators. The sample metadata nearly always contained a de-identified subject ID, COVID-19 status, age in years and sex. HLA class I and class II types, where available, came from metadata supplied by the sample provider rather than from assay-based typing.

Collaborating institutions collected whole blood in K2EDTA tubes following their own protocols. For TCRbeta analysis, collaborators shipped samples in one of three forms: frozen whole blood, isolated PBMCs, or DNA extracted from either of those sample types. Results and caveats for the whole study, not just this receptor: The quantity of clinical and demographic metadata differed by source and by participant and was supplied without curation.

The sequenced material came from peripheral blood. This receptor was identified in a man aged 65-85 years with acute or convalescent COVID-19. The V and J genes are TRBV5-4 and TRBJ2-7; TRBD2 aligns with 11 central bases. The CDR3 loop reads CASSLELAGDEQYF. At the DNA level, the sequence is TGTGCCAGCAGCTTGGAACTAGCGGGGGACGAGCAGTACTTC.